This TCR beta chain was sequenced for a study of T cell clonotyping in hematopoietic cell transplantation. Libraries were prepared by immunoSEQ multiplex PCR; TCRdb keeps only in-frame clonotypes and omits some of them. This sample has about 2,900 clones; about 83% occur once, and the top ten carry over 25%. Study conclusions and caveats: Few recipient clonotypes overlapped donors; over 97% were de novo at given depth. Pathologically expanded recipient clonotypes increased progressively from day 30 to day 180 as diversity fell. Cells were unsorted, so CD4 and CD8 contributions were not separated.

The CDR3 contains 12 residues. Germline V CDR1 and CDR2: LNHDA, SQIVND (reference sequence). Trimming removed 7 bases from V and 1 base from J, with 8 bases in between. This clone was seen more than once but under ten times. Antigen specificity is unknown. The source is a female patient between 40 and 50 years old who had an allogeneic stem cell transplant from a related donor, so T cells may come from the graft donor. Some clones in this sample may be carry-over from other donors' samples. Sequenced here: PBMCs, sampled 180 days after allogeneic stem cell transplant. This rearrangement joins TRBV19 to TRBJ2-7; the D gene is possibly TRBD1 (6 bases). DNA of the CDR3: TGTGCCAGTATGGGACAATCCTACGAGCAGTACTTC. It codes for CASMGQSYEQYF.